These T cell receptor beta chains were read from a single sample in a study of OX40 agonist ivuxolimab in advanced cancers. Assay used: immunoSEQ multiplex PCR; TCRdb lists only in-frame clones, some missing. The table includes around 100,000 clones, about 91% detected once. The source material was CD4+ or CD8+ T cells sorted from blood, sampled in a trial of the OX40 agonist ivuxolimab. All receptors come from an adult with an advanced solid tumor such as melanoma, head and neck, liver or kidney cancer. Each CDR3 is given with its conserved first and last residue. D genes are given only for firm matches. Clone sizes are given selectively: once, few, many, or a class where the clone is expanded.

j_call: TRBJ2-3; v_call: TRBV28; d_call: -; clone_size: -; cdr3_aa: CASKYWARGTDTQYF; cdr3_nt: TGTGCCAGCAAATATTGGGCCAGGGGCACAGATACGCAGTATTTT
j_call: TRBJ1-3; v_call: TRBV15; d_call: -; clone_size: -; cdr3_aa: CATSRDWADGNTIYF; cdr3_nt: TGTGCCACCAGCAGAGATTGGGCAGATGGAAACACCATATATTTT
j_call: TRBJ2-3; v_call: TRBV11-3; d_call: -; clone_size: once; cdr3_aa: CASSLAFGTDTQYF; cdr3_nt: TGTGCCAGCAGCTTAGCTTTTGGCACAGATACGCAGTATTTT
j_call: TRBJ2-7; v_call: TRBV7-2; d_call: -; clone_size: -; cdr3_aa: CASSLGRPSPVQYF; cdr3_nt: TGTGCCAGCAGCTTGGGCAGGCCCTCTCCGGTGCAGTACTTC
j_call: TRBJ2-5; v_call: TRBV7-3; d_call: -; clone_size: -; cdr3_aa: CASSFRKQETQYF; cdr3_nt: TGTGCCAGCAGCTTTAGGAAGCAAGAGACCCAGTACTTC
j_call: TRBJ1-2; v_call: TRBV28; d_call: TRBD1; clone_size: -; cdr3_aa: CASSLPYSGTGRGYTF; cdr3_nt: TGTGCCAGCAGTTTACCCTACTCCGGGACAGGGAGGGGCTACACCTTC
j_call: TRBJ2-1; v_call: TRBV4-2; d_call: -; clone_size: -; cdr3_aa: CASSQDVEYNEQFF; cdr3_nt: TGTGCCAGCAGCCAAGATGTGGAGTACAATGAGCAGTTCTTC
j_call: TRBJ2-5; v_call: TRBV2; d_call: -; clone_size: once; cdr3_aa: CASSAGQNPNGETQYF; cdr3_nt: TGTGCCAGCAGTGCCGGCCAGAACCCAAACGGGGAGACCCAGTACTTC
j_call: TRBJ2-3; v_call: TRBV30; d_call: -; clone_size: -; cdr3_aa: CAWSRESATQYF; cdr3_nt: TGTGCCTGGAGCCGGGAGTCGGCTACGCAGTATTTT
j_call: TRBJ2-7; v_call: TRBV4-3; d_call: TRBD2; clone_size: once; cdr3_aa: CASSLSGGYEQYF; cdr3_nt: TGCGCCAGCAGCCTTTCGGGGGGATACGAGCAGTACTTC
j_call: TRBJ2-1; v_call: TRBV4-3; d_call: TRBD2; clone_size: -; cdr3_aa: CASSHRTSGRAYEQFF; cdr3_nt: TGCGCCAGCAGCCATCGGACTAGCGGGAGGGCCTATGAGCAGTTCTTC
j_call: TRBJ2-5; v_call: TRBV29-1; d_call: TRBD2; clone_size: -; cdr3_aa: CSVATSGGIGETQYF; cdr3_nt: TGCAGCGTTGCCACTAGCGGGGGAATAGGAGAGACCCAGTACTTC
j_call: TRBJ1-4; v_call: TRBV7-2; d_call: -; clone_size: once; cdr3_aa: CASSPKLTTNEKLFF; cdr3_nt: TGTGCCAGCAGCCCCAAGTTGACAACTAATGAAAAACTGTTTTTT
j_call: TRBJ1-1; v_call: TRBV29-1; d_call: TRBD1; clone_size: -; cdr3_aa: CSVAGTGEFLGEAFF; cdr3_nt: TGCAGCGTTGCCGGGACAGGGGAATTTCTGGGTGAAGCTTTCTTT
j_call: TRBJ2-3; v_call: TRBV9; d_call: TRBD2; clone_size: -; cdr3_aa: CASSVSTSVITDTQYF; cdr3_nt: TGTGCCAGCAGCGTATCGACTAGCGTAATCACAGATACGCAGTATTTT
j_call: TRBJ2-7; v_call: TRBV28; d_call: -; clone_size: -; cdr3_aa: CASSAGPYQQYF; cdr3_nt: TGTGCCAGCAGCGCAGGGCCCTACCAGCAGTACTTC
j_call: TRBJ2-3; v_call: TRBV7-2; d_call: -; clone_size: -; cdr3_aa: CASSQGYNTQYF; cdr3_nt: TGTGCCAGCAGTCAGGGGTATAATACGCAGTATTTT
j_call: TRBJ1-4; v_call: TRBV13; d_call: -; clone_size: -; cdr3_aa: CASSETSGATNEKLFF; cdr3_nt: TGTGCCAGCAGCGAAACATCAGGGGCAACTAATGAAAAACTGTTTTTT
j_call: TRBJ2-7; v_call: TRBV7-9; d_call: -; clone_size: -; cdr3_aa: CASSLPSSAARGYEQYF; cdr3_nt: TGTGCCAGCAGTCTTCCCTCTAGCGCCGCGCGGGGCTACGAGCAGTACTTC
j_call: TRBJ1-2; v_call: TRBV18; d_call: -; clone_size: -; cdr3_aa: CASSPGGRASYGYTF; cdr3_nt: TGTGCCAGCTCACCGGGTGGCAGGGCCAGCTATGGCTACACCTTC
j_call: TRBJ2-1; v_call: TRBV30; d_call: TRBD1; clone_size: -; cdr3_aa: CAWSAGTGWNEQFF; cdr3_nt: TGTGCCTGGAGTGCCGGGACAGGGTGGAATGAGCAGTTCTTC
j_call: TRBJ1-5; v_call: TRBV7-8; d_call: -; clone_size: -; cdr3_aa: CASSSWGLGQPQHF; cdr3_nt: TGTGCCAGCAGCTCCTGGGGGCTGGGACAGCCCCAGCATTTT
j_call: TRBJ2-7; v_call: TRBV11-1; d_call: -; clone_size: -; cdr3_aa: CASSSESSGRYEQYF; cdr3_nt: TGTGCCAGCAGCTCAGAATCGAGCGGGCGATACGAGCAGTACTTC
j_call: TRBJ2-7; v_call: TRBV10-1; d_call: -; clone_size: -; cdr3_aa: CASSESYGRVWEQYF; cdr3_nt: TGCGCCAGCAGTGAGTCTTACGGGAGAGTATGGGAGCAGTACTTC
j_call: TRBJ1-1; v_call: TRBV9; d_call: -; clone_size: -; cdr3_aa: CASRRRENTEAFF; cdr3_nt: TGTGCCAGCAGAAGGAGGGAGAACACTGAAGCTTTCTTT
j_call: TRBJ1-4; v_call: TRBV7-9; d_call: -; clone_size: once; cdr3_aa: CASSLKGATNEKLFF; cdr3_nt: TGTGCCAGCAGCCTTAAAGGAGCAACTAATGAAAAACTGTTTTTT
j_call: TRBJ1-5; v_call: TRBV15; d_call: -; clone_size: -; cdr3_aa: CATSLRMEDPPQHF; cdr3_nt: TGTGCCACCAGCCTAAGAATGGAGGATCCGCCCCAGCATTTT
j_call: TRBJ2-1; v_call: TRBV7-3; d_call: -; clone_size: -; cdr3_aa: CASSRDNEQFF; cdr3_nt: TGTGCCAGCAGCAGGGACAATGAGCAGTTCTTC
j_call: TRBJ2-7; v_call: TRBV14; d_call: -; clone_size: once; cdr3_aa: CASSQGGRSEQYF; cdr3_nt: TGTGCCAGCAGCCAAGGGGGTCGGTCCGAGCAGTACTTC
j_call: TRBJ1-1; v_call: TRBV7-2; d_call: -; clone_size: -; cdr3_aa: CASSLGVGIMNTEAFF; cdr3_nt: TGTGCCAGCAGCTTAGGAGTCGGCATAATGAACACTGAAGCTTTCTTT
j_call: TRBJ1-1; v_call: TRBV4-1; d_call: TRBD1; clone_size: -; cdr3_aa: CASSPLSLGTGRTEAFF; cdr3_nt: TGCGCCAGCAGCCCCCTCTCTCTCGGGACAGGGAGGACTGAAGCTTTCTTT
j_call: TRBJ2-7; v_call: TRBV18; d_call: -; clone_size: -; cdr3_aa: CASSPSEGSDLEQYF; cdr3_nt: TGTGCCAGCTCACCATCTGAGGGTTCGGACCTCGAGCAGTACTTC
j_call: TRBJ2-3; v_call: TRBV9; d_call: -; clone_size: -; cdr3_aa: CASSPGLSTDTQYF; cdr3_nt: TGTGCCAGCAGCCCCGGGTTAAGCACAGATACGCAGTATTTT
j_call: TRBJ1-4; v_call: TRBV11-3; d_call: TRBD1; clone_size: -; cdr3_aa: CASSLPRTGVEKLFF; cdr3_nt: TGTGCCAGCAGCTTGCCTCGGACAGGGGTTGAAAAACTGTTTTTT
j_call: TRBJ2-1; v_call: TRBV2; d_call: TRBD2; clone_size: -; cdr3_aa: CATLRLASNEQFF; cdr3_nt: TGTGCCACCTTACGACTAGCGAGCAATGAGCAGTTCTTC
j_call: TRBJ2-7; v_call: TRBV5-8; d_call: TRBD2; clone_size: -; cdr3_aa: CASSLAGLGLPYEQYF; cdr3_nt: TGTGCCAGCAGCTTGGCGGGACTAGGGTTACCCTACGAGCAGTACTTC
j_call: TRBJ2-5; v_call: TRBV5-1; d_call: TRBD2; clone_size: -; cdr3_aa: CASSLNVAGGRVTQYF; cdr3_nt: TGCGCCAGCAGCCTTAACGTAGCGGGAGGGCGGGTGACCCAGTACTTC
j_call: TRBJ2-7; v_call: TRBV9; d_call: -; clone_size: -; cdr3_aa: CASSVGPGSYEQYF; cdr3_nt: TGTGCCAGCAGCGTAGGACCAGGCAGTTACGAGCAGTACTTC
j_call: TRBJ1-2; v_call: TRBV28; d_call: TRBD1; clone_size: -; cdr3_aa: CASSKPGTGGRINYGYTF; cdr3_nt: TGTGCCAGCAGCAAACCCGGGACAGGGGGACGAATTAACTATGGCTACACCTTC
j_call: TRBJ1-2; v_call: TRBV7-2; d_call: -; clone_size: once; cdr3_aa: CASSLSIRQGQGYTF; cdr3_nt: TGTGCCAGCAGCTTATCTATCCGGCAGGGTCAGGGCTACACCTTC
j_call: TRBJ2-7; v_call: TRBV5-1; d_call: -; clone_size: -; cdr3_aa: CASSLPGTTYEQYF; cdr3_nt: TGCGCCAGCAGCTTGCCCGGGACAACCTACGAGCAGTACTTC
j_call: TRBJ2-7; v_call: TRBV2; d_call: -; clone_size: few; cdr3_aa: CASSEAVGNEQYF; cdr3_nt: TGTGCCAGCAGTGAAGCAGTCGGCAACGAGCAGTACTTC
j_call: TRBJ1-2; v_call: TRBV29-1; d_call: -; clone_size: -; cdr3_aa: CSVDSRNTKGGYTF; cdr3_nt: TGCAGCGTTGATTCGAGGAACACGAAAGGAGGCTACACCTTC
j_call: TRBJ2-7; v_call: TRBV4-2; d_call: -; clone_size: -; cdr3_aa: CASSHIFPSSYEQYF; cdr3_nt: TGTGCCAGCAGCCACATATTCCCCAGCTCCTACGAGCAGTACTTC
j_call: TRBJ2-1; v_call: TRBV7-9; d_call: TRBD2; clone_size: -; cdr3_aa: CASSFQSGSAVPKFF; cdr3_nt: TGTGCCAGCAGCTTTCAAAGCGGGAGTGCCGTACCTAAGTTCTTC
j_call: TRBJ1-4; v_call: TRBV5-1; d_call: TRBD1; clone_size: once; cdr3_aa: CASSSTGTDEKLFF; cdr3_nt: TGCGCCAGCAGCTCGACAGGGACGGATGAAAAACTGTTTTTT
j_call: TRBJ2-6; v_call: TRBV5-6; d_call: -; clone_size: -; cdr3_aa: CASSDLGDATGANVLTF; cdr3_nt: TGTGCCAGCAGCGACCTTGGGGATGCGACTGGGGCCAACGTCCTGACTTTC
j_call: TRBJ2-5; v_call: TRBV10-3; d_call: -; clone_size: -; cdr3_aa: CAISDNPPVETQYF; cdr3_nt: TGTGCCATCAGTGATAACCCGCCCGTGGAGACCCAGTACTTC
j_call: TRBJ1-5; v_call: TRBV9; d_call: TRBD1; clone_size: -; cdr3_aa: CASSVGGTGNQPQHF; cdr3_nt: TGTGCCAGCAGCGTAGGGGGGACAGGAAATCAGCCCCAGCATTTT
j_call: TRBJ2-1; v_call: TRBV28; d_call: -; clone_size: -; cdr3_aa: CASSSQTALNEQFF; cdr3_nt: TGTGCCAGCAGTTCCCAGACGGCCCTTAATGAGCAGTTCTTC
j_call: TRBJ2-1; v_call: TRBV5-1; d_call: -; clone_size: -; cdr3_aa: CASTTSSYNEQFF; cdr3_nt: TGCGCCAGCACAACAAGCTCCTACAATGAGCAGTTCTTC
j_call: TRBJ2-7; v_call: TRBV5-8; d_call: TRBD1; clone_size: -; cdr3_aa: CASSSRDRKQYF; cdr3_nt: TGTGCCAGCAGCTCCCGGGACAGAAAGCAGTACTTC
j_call: TRBJ2-7; v_call: TRBV2; d_call: TRBD1; clone_size: -; cdr3_aa: CASSGQGSAHEQYF; cdr3_nt: TGTGCCAGCAGTGGACAGGGATCTGCTCACGAGCAGTACTTC
j_call: TRBJ2-5; v_call: TRBV7-2; d_call: TRBD2; clone_size: -; cdr3_aa: CASSPGLAGVETQYF; cdr3_nt: TGTGCCAGCAGCCCCGGCCTAGCGGGAGTGGAGACCCAGTACTTC
j_call: TRBJ1-2; v_call: TRBV7-8; d_call: -; clone_size: -; cdr3_aa: CASSIQGNYGYTF; cdr3_nt: TGTGCCAGCAGCATCCAGGGGAACTATGGCTACACCTTC
j_call: TRBJ2-3; v_call: TRBV27; d_call: -; clone_size: once; cdr3_aa: CASSWGGSTDTQYF; cdr3_nt: TGTGCCAGCAGTTGGGGCGGGAGCACAGATACGCAGTATTTT
j_call: TRBJ1-4; v_call: TRBV19; d_call: -; clone_size: -; cdr3_aa: CASSSRDTNEKLFF; cdr3_nt: TGTGCCAGTAGTAGCCGGGACACTAATGAAAAACTGTTTTTT
j_call: TRBJ2-5; v_call: TRBV18; d_call: -; clone_size: -; cdr3_aa: CASSPVSVQETQYF; cdr3_nt: TGTGCCAGCTCACCAGTGTCAGTCCAAGAGACCCAGTACTTC
j_call: TRBJ2-3; v_call: TRBV4-3; d_call: TRBD1; clone_size: -; cdr3_aa: CASSQWTGRSTDTQYF; cdr3_nt: TGCGCCAGCAGCCAATGGACAGGGAGAAGCACAGATACGCAGTATTTT